This T cell receptor (beta chain) originates from a study of Ad26.COV2.S vaccination and SARS-CoV-2 variants. This clone was recorded a few times. The target antigen is unknown. General study findings and limits: Once vaccination had occurred, spike-specific CD8+ and CD4+ T cell responses reportedly showed substantial breadth. Overall T cell responses may have been underestimated by the analyses of TCR breadth and depth. Higher spike-specific TCR breadth was found in vaccine recipients than in placebo recipients.

The CDR3 contains 15 residues. The table came from immunoSEQ multiplex PCR; TCRdb's copy has only in-frame clones and leaves some out. Of some 190,000 clones in the sample, around nine tenths were seen once. This chain links TRBV21-1 with TRBJ2-7; TRBD2 is taken as the D call from the table, unchecked against the DNA. TRBV21-1 has pseudogene status. Sequences were derived from peripheral blood, sampled after recovery from COVID-19. This TCR derives from a human donor who had recovered from COVID-19. As DNA, the CDR3 is TGTGCCAGCCCCGCAGGAGGACTAGCCAGGGGCGAGCAGTACTTC. This encodes CASPAGGLARGEQYF.